Sequencing of this T cell receptor beta chain was carried out in a study of identical twins. Study results and limitations: Sequences that were beta out-of-frame showed weaker excess twin sharing. There was more out-of-frame TCR alpha sharing in monozygotic twins than models estimated. Findings came from cross-sectional statistics, without long-term follow-up of donors.

In the case of this clonotype: Antigen: not known.

One entry per CDR3 protein results from TCRdb running MiXCR on the 5' RACE reads. This table has 200,000 to 300,000 distinct CDR3 sequences, about 11% appearing once. The donor group consisted entirely of healthy Caucasians. J lost 7 bases, V lost 4 bases, and 6 bases had no gene match. The germline CDR1 and CDR2 sequences are MNHEY and SVGAGI. This CDR3 comprises 15 residues. Sequencing was carried out using memory T cells sorted from blood. The sequence was collected from a man aged 45-65 years in good health. J is TRBJ2-1 and V is TRBV6-5; 11 bases map to TRBD2. In DNA, the CDR3 is TGTGCCAGCAGTTCCTTAGCGGGAGGGTGGAATGAGCAGTTCTTC. This sequence encodes CASSSLAGGWNEQFF.